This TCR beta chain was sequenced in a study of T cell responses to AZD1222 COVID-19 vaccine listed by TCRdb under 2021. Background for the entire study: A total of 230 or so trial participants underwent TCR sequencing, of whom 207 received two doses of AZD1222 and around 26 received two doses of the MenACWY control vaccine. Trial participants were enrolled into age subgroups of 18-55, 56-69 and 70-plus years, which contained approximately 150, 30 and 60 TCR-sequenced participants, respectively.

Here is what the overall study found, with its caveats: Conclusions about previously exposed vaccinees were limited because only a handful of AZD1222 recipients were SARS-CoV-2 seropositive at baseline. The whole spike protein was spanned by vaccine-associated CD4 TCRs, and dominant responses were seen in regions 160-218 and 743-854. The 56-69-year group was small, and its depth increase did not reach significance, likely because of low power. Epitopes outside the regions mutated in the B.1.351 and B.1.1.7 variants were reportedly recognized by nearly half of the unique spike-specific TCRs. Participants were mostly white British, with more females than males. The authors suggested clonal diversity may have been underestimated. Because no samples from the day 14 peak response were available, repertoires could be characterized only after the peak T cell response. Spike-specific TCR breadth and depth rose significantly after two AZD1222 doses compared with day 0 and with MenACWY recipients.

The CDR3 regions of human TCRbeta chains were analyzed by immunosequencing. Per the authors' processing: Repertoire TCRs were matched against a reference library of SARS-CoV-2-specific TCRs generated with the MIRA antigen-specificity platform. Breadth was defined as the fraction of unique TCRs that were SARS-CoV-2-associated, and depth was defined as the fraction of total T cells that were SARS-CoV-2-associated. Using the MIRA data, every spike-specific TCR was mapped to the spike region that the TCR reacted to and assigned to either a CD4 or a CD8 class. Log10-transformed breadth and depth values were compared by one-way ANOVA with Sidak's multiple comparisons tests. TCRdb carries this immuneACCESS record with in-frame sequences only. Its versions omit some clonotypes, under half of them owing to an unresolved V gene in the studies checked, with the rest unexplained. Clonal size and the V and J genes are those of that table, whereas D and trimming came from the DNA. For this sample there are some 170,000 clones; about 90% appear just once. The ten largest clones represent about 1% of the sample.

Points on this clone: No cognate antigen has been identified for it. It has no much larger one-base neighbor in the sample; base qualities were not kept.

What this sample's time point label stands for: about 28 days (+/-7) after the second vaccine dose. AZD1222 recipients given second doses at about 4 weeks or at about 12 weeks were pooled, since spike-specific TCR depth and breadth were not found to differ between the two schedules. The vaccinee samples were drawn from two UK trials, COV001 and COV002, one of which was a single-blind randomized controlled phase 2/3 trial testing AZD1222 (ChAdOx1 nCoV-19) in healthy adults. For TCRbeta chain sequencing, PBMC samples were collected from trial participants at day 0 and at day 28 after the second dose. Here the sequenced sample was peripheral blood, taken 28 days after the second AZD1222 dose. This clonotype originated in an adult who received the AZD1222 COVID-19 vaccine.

The CDR3 region: CASSIRARDNEQFF. The nucleotide sequence is TGTGCCAGTAGTATTAGGGCTAGGGACAATGAGCAGTTCTTC. The V and J genes are TRBV19 and TRBJ2-1; the D gene is unclear. Taken from cysteine to phenylalanine, the CDR3 has 14 residues. CDR3 DNA only is kept here, 42 bases in frame from base 1. Reading the germline V gene (reference sequence) gives CDR1 LNHDA and CDR2 SQIVND. V is shortened by 3 bases, J by 5 bases, and the region joining them spans 11 bases.